Included here is one T cell receptor (beta chain) sequence, with context. These data come from a study of blood T cell repertoires in COVID-19. Study in general: Spain, Italy and the United States supplied samples that represented acute and convalescent COVID-19. Sources were T cells, B-cell-depleted T cells, or PBMCs; the material itself was cDNA or gDNA.

In the original analysis: Nucleated cell counts were estimated from reference gene primer amplification. Sequencing used immunoSEQ multiplex PCR; TCRdb keeps in-frame clones, though not all of them. The DNA gave D and trimming, while V, J and clone size come from that table. The data show some 72,000 clones, around 90% seen once. With 4 bases removed from V and 7 bases from J, the gap between germline ends came to 6 bases. The CDR3 covers 11 residues. Germline loops: CDR1 SGHNT, CDR2 YYREEE (reference sequence). The sequenced sample consisted of peripheral blood. This clonotype was sampled from a man in his fifties or sixties with active COVID-19. This sequence joins TRBV5-4 and TRBJ2-1; D unresolved. CDR3 nucleotides: TGTGCCAGCAGCCAGTTGAATGAGCAGTTCTTC. Encoded protein: CASSQLNEQFF.